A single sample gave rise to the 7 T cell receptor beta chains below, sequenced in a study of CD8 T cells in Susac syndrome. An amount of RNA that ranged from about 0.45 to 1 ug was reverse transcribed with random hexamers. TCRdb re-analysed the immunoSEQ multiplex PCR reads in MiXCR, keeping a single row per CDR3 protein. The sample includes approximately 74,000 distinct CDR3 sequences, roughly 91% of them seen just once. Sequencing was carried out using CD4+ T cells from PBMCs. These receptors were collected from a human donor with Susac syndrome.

CDR3 loop: CASSQGREDTQYF. The CDR3 DNA reads TGTGCCAGCAGTCAGGGTAGGGAAGATACGCAGTATTTT. This sequence joins TRBV28 and TRBJ2-3, with D maybe TRBD1 (5 bases). V was trimmed by 5 bases and J by 5 bases, leaving 11 bases between them. This CDR3 has 13 amino acids. Germline loops: CDR1 MDHEN, CDR2 SYDVKM.

The CDR3: CASSLGYGAVTSGYTF. CDR3 bases: TGTGCCAGCAGTTTAGGGTATGGGGCAGTGACGAGCGGCTACACCTTC. The chain combines TRBV27 with TRBJ1-2; maybe TRBD1 (5 bases). CDR3 size: 16 residues. CDR1 is MNHEY, CDR2 SMNVEV, per germline (reference sequence). V shed 2 bases and J shed 8 bases, with 21 bases lying between them.

The CDR3 DNA reads TGTGCCAGCAGCCCCAGGGGACAGACCTACGAGCAGTACTTC. It encodes CASSPRGQTYEQYF. The rearrangement joins TRBV14 to TRBJ2-7; 7 nucleotides align to TRBD1. There are 14 residues in the CDR3. Trimming cost V 4 bases and J 2 bases; bases outside gene matches: 5. Germline CDR1 SGHDN, CDR2 FVKESK.

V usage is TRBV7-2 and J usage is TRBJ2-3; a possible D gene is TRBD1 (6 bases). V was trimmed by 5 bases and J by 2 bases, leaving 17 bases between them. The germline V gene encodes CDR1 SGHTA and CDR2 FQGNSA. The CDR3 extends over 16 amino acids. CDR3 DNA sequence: TGTGCCAGCAGCACCAAATGGACAGATTCCACAGATACGCAGTATTTT. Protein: CASSTKWTDSTDTQYF.

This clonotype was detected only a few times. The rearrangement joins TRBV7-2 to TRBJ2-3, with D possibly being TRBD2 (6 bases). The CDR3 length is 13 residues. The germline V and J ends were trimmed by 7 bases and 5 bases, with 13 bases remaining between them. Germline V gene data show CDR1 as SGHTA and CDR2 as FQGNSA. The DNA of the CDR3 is TGTGCCAGCACCCTGGAGGGAGGAGATACGCAGTATTTT. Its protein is CASTLEGGDTQYF.

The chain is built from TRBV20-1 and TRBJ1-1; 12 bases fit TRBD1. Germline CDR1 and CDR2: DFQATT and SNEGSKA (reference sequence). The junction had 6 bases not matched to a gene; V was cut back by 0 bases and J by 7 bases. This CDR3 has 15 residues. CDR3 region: CSARDPGTGGREAFF. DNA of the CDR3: TGCAGTGCTAGAGATCCGGGGACAGGGGGCCGTGAAGCTTTCTTT.

CDR3 DNA: TGTGCCAGCAGCGTAGCCAGCTTCTACAATGAGCAGTTCTTC. Protein product: CASSVASFYNEQFF. The chain combines TRBV9 with TRBJ2-1; D unresolved. Germline lookup yields CDR1 SGDLS and CDR2 YYNGEE. Trimming stripped 0 bases from V and 3 bases from J, with 7 bases between. The CDR3 sequence is 14 residues long.